A single sample gave rise to the 2 T cell receptor beta chains below, sequenced in a study of PD-L1 blockade in urothelial cancer. Libraries were prepared by immunoSEQ multiplex PCR; TCRdb keeps only in-frame clonotypes and omits some of them. The table includes 45,000 to 60,000 clones, 88% detected once. Time point defined: peripheral blood 6 weeks after treatment start. This specimen was PBMCs, taken around atezolizumab (anti-PD-L1) treatment. All receptors come from a man aged 55 to 69 with urothelial cancer.

The chain employs TRBV29-1 and TRBJ1-1; 12 bases agree with TRBD1. Germline V gene data show CDR1 as SQVTM and CDR2 as ANQGSEA. The CDR3 is 13 amino acids. Losses at the gene ends were 4 bases for V and 8 bases for J; bases not matched to a gene: 5. CDR3 sequence (DNA): TGCAGCGTTGTAGGGACAGGGGGCGGGGAAGCTTTCTTT. It specifies CSVVGTGGGEAFF.

The CDR3 DNA is TGTGCCAGCAGCGGAGCTAGCGGGACCTATACAGATACGCAGTATTTT. Translated: CASSGASGTYTDTQYF. The chain links TRBV5-6 to TRBJ2-3; 9 bases line up with TRBD2. V lost 4 bases and J lost 3; bases outside the gene matches: 9. Germline V gene sequence: CDR1 SGHDT, CDR2 YYEEEE. The CDR3 is made up of 16 amino acids. The full variable domain, in which reference TRBV5-6 and TRBJ2-3 provide the parts outside the CDR3, is DAGVTQSPTHLIKTRGQQVTLRCSPKSGHDTVSWYQQALGQGPQFIFQYYEEEERQRGNFPDRFSGHQFPNYSSELNVNALLLGDSALYLCASSGASGTYTDTQYFGPGTRLTVL.